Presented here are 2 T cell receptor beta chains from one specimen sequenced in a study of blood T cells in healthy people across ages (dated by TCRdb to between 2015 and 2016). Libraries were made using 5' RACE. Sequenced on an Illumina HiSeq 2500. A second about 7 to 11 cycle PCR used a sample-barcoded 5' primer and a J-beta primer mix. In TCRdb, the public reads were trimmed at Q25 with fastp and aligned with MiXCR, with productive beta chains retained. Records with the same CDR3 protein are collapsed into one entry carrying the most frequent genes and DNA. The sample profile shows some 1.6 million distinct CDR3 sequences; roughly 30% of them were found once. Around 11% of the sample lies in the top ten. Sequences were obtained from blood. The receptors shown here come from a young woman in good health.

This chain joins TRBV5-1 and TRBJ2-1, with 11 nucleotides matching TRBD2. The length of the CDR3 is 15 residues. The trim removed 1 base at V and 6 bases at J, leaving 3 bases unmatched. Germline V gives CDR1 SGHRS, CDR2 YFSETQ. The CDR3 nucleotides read TGCGCCAGCAGCTTGACTAGCGGGAGTAGCAATGAGCAGTTCTTC. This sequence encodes CASSLTSGSSNEQFF.

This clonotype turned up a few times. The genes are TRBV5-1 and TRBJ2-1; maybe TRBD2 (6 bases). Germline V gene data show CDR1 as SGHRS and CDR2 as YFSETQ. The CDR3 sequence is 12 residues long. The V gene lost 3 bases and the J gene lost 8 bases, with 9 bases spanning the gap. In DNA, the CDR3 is TGCGCCAGCAGCTCGGGGGTAGATGAGCAGTTCTTC. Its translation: CASSSGVDEQFF.